This entry features one TCR beta chain sequence. Its antigen is unidentified. The junction does not match germline at one end; this may be a read error. These data come from a study of tumor-infiltrating lymphocytes in primary liver carcinoma. Study outcomes and limitations: Compared with blood, tumor repertoires held significantly more in their top 250 clones.

With a constant-region primer, TCR beta cDNA was made from roughly 500 ng of total RNA. It was through three nested multiplex PCR rounds of slightly modified ARM-PCR that TCR beta libraries arose. TCRdb re-derived calls from the multiplex PCR reads in MiXCR, one entry per CDR3 protein. The sample lists about 59,000 distinct CDR3 sequences, about two thirds occurring once. For each extraction, RNA and DNA were obtained together from about 21-30 mg of unsorted bulk tissue. The sample taken for sequencing was liver tumor tissue from sampling region 2. The subset was: tumor region T2, inferior pole. The TCR comes from a man aged 35 to 55 with primary liver carcinoma and hepatitis B virus infection.

The CDR3 DNA reads TGTGCCAGCAGTTCCAGCAGGGAACAAGATACCCAGTACTTC. Its translation: CASSSSREQDTQYF. This chain connects TRBV12-3 or TRBV12-4 to TRBJ2-5, with a possible D match to TRBD1 (5 bases). CDR3 length: 14 residues.